The TCR beta chain described here comes from a study of T-cell reconstitution after alpha-beta-depleted transplantation in children. This CDR3 spans 13 amino acids. Germline values: CDR1 SGHAT, CDR2 FQNNGV. Preparation of the TCRbeta library involved a method that used unique molecular identifiers. TCRdb ran MiXCR on the PCR reads and lists one entry per CDR3 protein. The sample holds 500,000 or so distinct CDR3 sequences, 30% to 35% seen once. This clonotype was counted between two and nine times. Relative to the germline gene, one junction end is altered; a read error may explain this. The sample here was PBMCs from the stem cell graft donor, taken from the stem cell graft. This chain joins TRBV11-2 and TRBJ2-4; either TRBD1 or TRBD2 may fit D (5 bases each). The receptor was isolated from a human donor who donated a stem cell graft to a child with aplastic anemia. The CDR3 DNA is TGTGCCAGCAGTCGGGACCCAGGCAACAGTCAGTACTTC. This codes for CASSRDPGNSQYF.